The 16 T cell receptor beta chains below come from one sample, sequenced in a study of early T cells in non-severe SARS-CoV-2 infection. TCRdb passed the 5' RACE reads through MiXCR, listing each CDR3 protein once. The sample includes around 86,000 distinct CDR3 sequences, about 15% of them seen just once. The specimen was whole blood. The receptors come from an adult who was a healthcare worker with PCR-confirmed SARS-CoV-2 infection or an uninfected control (not recorded which).

J is TRBJ1-6 and V is TRBV11-2, with TRBD1 matching 7 bases. V was pared by 5 bases and J by 7 bases, with 11 bases of the junction left unmatched. This CDR3 region has 16 residues. Germline CDR1 and CDR2: SGHAT and FQNNGV. The CDR3 DNA reads as TGTGCCAGCAGCACACACCGACAGGGTGGGAATTCACCCCTCCACTTT. Residues: CASSTHRQGGNSPLHF.

Only a few counts were recorded for this clonotype. This rearrangement joins TRBV2 to TRBJ2-3; 12 bases are a match to TRBD2. This CDR3 contains 14 residues. The V and J ends lost 6 bases and 4 bases, in that order; junction bases with no gene match: 2. Germline V gene data show CDR1 as SNHLY and CDR2 as FYNNEI. The CDR3 sequence: CASRLAGGADTQYF. The CDR3 coding sequence is TGTGCCAGCAGACTAGCGGGGGGCGCAGATACGCAGTATTTT.

This sequence joins TRBV5-5 and TRBJ2-3; D is perhaps TRBD1 or TRBD2 (5 bases each). The germline V and J ends were trimmed by 2 bases and 4 bases, with 14 bases remaining between them. The CDR3 is 15 amino acids. Per germline, CDR1 SGHKS and CDR2 YYEKEE (reference sequence). CDR3 bases: TGTGCCAGCAGCTTTCTGGACGGGGCCTCAGATACGCAGTATTTT. Its translation: CASSFLDGASDTQYF.

The J gene is TRBJ2-3, the V gene TRBV6-5; D ambiguous. The CDR3 spans 13 residues. Germline loops: CDR1 MNHEY, CDR2 SVGAGI. The V end was cut by 8 bases, the J end by 1 base, with 10 bases between. The CDR3 nucleotides are TGTGCCAGCTTTGCTCCCGGCACAGATACGCAGTATTTT. It is translated as CASFAPGTDTQYF.

V gene TRBV29-1 combines with J gene TRBJ2-1, with D possibly TRBD2 on 5 matching bases. V shed 7 bases and J shed 10 bases, with 11 bases lying between them. The CDR3 extends over 10 amino acids. CDR1 is SQVTM and CDR2 is ANQGSEA in the germline V gene. The CDR3: CSGGRGEQFF. The DNA for the CDR3 is TGCAGCGGCGGGCGCGGCGAGCAGTTCTTC.

This clonotype has at least ten counts. This rearrangement joins TRBV30 to TRBJ2-1; D unclear. The CDR3 is made up of 12 amino acids. Deletions cut 2 bases from V and 8 bases from J, with 10 bases between. CDR1 and CDR2 from the germline V gene are GTSNPN and SVGIG (reference sequence). The CDR3 sequence: CAWSFQVDEQFF. In nucleotides, the CDR3 is TGTGCCTGGAGTTTTCAGGTCGATGAGCAGTTCTTC.

The J gene is TRBJ2-1, the V gene TRBV20-1; 13 bases agree with TRBD2. Trimming took 7 bases from V and 4 from J; bases not matched to a gene: 4. Germline values: CDR1 DFQATT, CDR2 SNEGSKA (reference sequence). This CDR3 comprises 14 residues. CDR3 nucleotides: TGCAGTGTCCCGACTAGCGGGGGGTACAATGAGCAGTTCTTC. Amino acids: CSVPTSGGYNEQFF.

The sample holds a few counts of this clonotype. The chain has TRBV6-1 and TRBJ2-7; 8 bases align to TRBD1. The germline CDR1 and CDR2 sequences are MNHNS and SASEGT. The trim removed 7 bases at V and 2 bases at J, leaving 10 bases unmatched. This CDR3 is 15 amino acids long. The CDR3 loop is CASTSRTGRAYEQYV. CDR3 DNA sequence: TGTGCCAGCACCAGCCGGACAGGGCGCGCCTACGAGCAGTACGTC.

The chain carries TRBV5-1 and TRBJ1-6; possible D gene TRBD1, 6 bases. Germline V gives CDR1 SGHRS, CDR2 YFSETQ. The CDR3 sequence is 15 residues long. V gave up 3 bases and J gave up 7 bases, with 14 bases separating them. The CDR3 loop is CASSYGTLLNSPLHF. CDR3 coding DNA: TGCGCCAGCAGCTACGGGACATTGCTGAATTCACCCCTCCACTTT.

This chain uses TRBV20-1 with TRBJ2-1; tentatively, D is TRBD1 (6 bases). From germline, CDR1 is DFQATT and CDR2 SNEGSKA (reference sequence). The V and J ends lost 5 bases and 2 bases respectively, with 7 bases between them. The CDR3 has 12 amino acids. The CDR3 loop is CSARTAYNEQFF. The CDR3 region has the DNA TGCAGTGCTCGGACAGCCTACAATGAGCAGTTCTTC.

This clonotype was counted a few times. The chain combines TRBV7-9 with TRBJ2-1; 9 bases agree with TRBD2. From germline, CDR1 is SEHNR and CDR2 FQNEAQ (reference sequence). This CDR3 region has 18 residues. V shed 5 bases, J shed 9 bases, and the junction held 20 bases outside the gene matches. CDR3 bases: TGTGCCAGCAGCCTCCCGGTTATGGCGGGGGGGCCGGACGGTGAGCAGTTCTTC. The encoded protein is CASSLPVMAGGPDGEQFF.

The chain has TRBV24-1 and TRBJ2-2; D perhaps matches TRBD1 (6 bases). CDR3 length: 16 amino acids. CDR1 is KGHDR, CDR2 SFDVKD, per germline. Between the trimmed V and J ends, which lost 4 bases and 2 bases, there was a span of 13 bases. The CDR3, as DNA: TGTGCCACCAGTGACCTCGACAGGTCCAACACCGGGGAGCTGTTTTTT. Its translation: CATSDLDRSNTGELFF.

The chain has TRBV18 and TRBJ2-6, with 8 bases fitting TRBD2. J was trimmed by 4 bases and V by 1 base; bases with no gene match: 15. There are 20 residues in the CDR3. Germline V gene lookup returns CDR1 KGHSH and CDR2 LQKENI. Here the CDR3 DNA reads TGTGCCAGCTCACCACGAGCCTCGAGCGGGGGCTCTGGAGGGGCCAACGTCCTGACTTTC. Translated, it gives CASSPRASSGGSGGANVLTF. Complete variable domain (other parts from reference TRBV18 and TRBJ2-6): NAGVMQNPRHLVRRRGQEARLRCSPMKGHSHVYWYRQLPEEGLKFMVYLQKENIIDESGMPKERFSAEFPKEGPSILRIQQVVRGDSAAYFCASSPRASSGGSGGANVLTFGAGSRLTVL.

This clonotype was seen ten or more times. The V and J genes are TRBV27 and TRBJ2-2; the D call may be TRBD1 or TRBD2 (5 bases each). V lost 4 bases and J 7 bases, leaving 10 bases between the germline ends. The CDR3 runs to 13 residues. The germline CDR1 and CDR2 sequences are MNHEY and SMNVEV (reference sequence). For the CDR3, the DNA is TGTGCCAGCAGTTCGGGACCCGTCGGGGAGCTGTTTTTT. Protein sequence: CASSSGPVGELFF.

The chain couples TRBV5-1 to TRBJ1-1; D remains ambiguous. CDR1 is SGHRS and CDR2 is YFSETQ in the germline V gene. V gave up 1 base and J gave up 2 bases, with 12 bases separating them. The CDR3 loop spans 15 amino acids. The CDR3 DNA sequence: TGCGCCAGCAGCTTGAGAGGCGCTGGTAACACTGAAGCTTTCTTT. Translated: CASSLRGAGNTEAFF.

This clonotype was seen many times. The V and J genes are TRBV3-1 and TRBJ1-2; the D is unclear. This CDR3 contains 12 residues. Germline V CDR1 and CDR2: LGHDT, YNNKEL (reference sequence). V lost 1 base and J lost 0, with 0 bases in between. CDR3 residues: CASSQANYGYTF. DNA of the CDR3: TGTGCCAGCAGCCAAGCTAACTATGGCTACACCTTC.